This entry features one T cell receptor beta chain sequence. This clonotype was picked up a small number of times. Its antigen is currently not known. No clone much larger than this one lies a single base away; base qualities are absent. TCR beta repertoires were profiled from peripheral blood of roughly 13 young patients with multiple sclerosis to demonstrate the VDJtools post-analysis software. The multiple sclerosis patients were children and adolescents ranging in age from 6 to 15 years. The source of the sample is a study of post-analysis software for immune sequencing data (dated by TCRdb to between 2015 and 2016). Study-level background: Disease courses on record covered relapsing-remitting, secondary progressive and progressive-relapsing multiple sclerosis, though some patients had no subtype annotation. The multiple sclerosis patient repertoires were compared with 11 previously published healthy control repertoires from donors aged roughly 6 to 27 years. A subset of samples was prepared in parallel using single-end sample barcoding, then pooled and co-amplified after Illumina adapter ligation.

What the work shows at the level of the full study, not this receptor alone: Direct clustering with F measure showed strong co-clustering of samples prepared in the same batch, prompting a batch-effect correction. The control group was slightly older than the multiple sclerosis patient group. Normalized Chao1 diversity was significantly lower in multiple sclerosis patients than controls, suggesting substantial peripheral T-cell clonal expansion. Significantly higher frequencies in patients than in controls were found for five or six TRBV segments, including TRBV5-6, TRBV5-1 and TRBV20-1.

The library relied on PCR. TCRdb names Illumina HiSeq 2500 as the instrument used. To reduce PCR and sequencing biases, unique molecular identifiers were built into the TCR beta cDNA libraries. Roughly 500,000 cDNA molecules were obtained for every 1 to 10 million input T cells, so each molecule roughly corresponded to one T cell. The patient libraries were prepared and sequenced using the same protocol as the earlier healthy control dataset. Within a given batch, samples were prepared together, multiplexed and sequenced on the same HiSeq lane. The original pipeline was this. Raw barcoded reads were processed with MIGEC, discarding single-read molecular identifier groups before consensus assembly and CDR3 extraction. Clonotype tables were post-analysed with VDJtools, normalizing diversity by down-sampling all datasets to the smallest sample size. Repertoire overlap clustering matched CDR3 amino acid but not nucleotide sequences to correct batch-related cross-sample contamination. TCRdb cleaned the public reads at Q25 with fastp, built clones with MiXCR and kept in-frame beta chains. Rows matching on CDR3 protein sequence are summarized as one entry with the most common DNA and genes. What appears here as the V and J calls and clone size reflects TCRdb's work, not the paper's. This sample has 820,000 or so distinct CDR3 sequences in its table, and roughly half of those were observed once. The leading ten clones occupy 4.6% of the sample.

CDR1 and CDR2 are read off the germline V gene as MRHNA and SNTAGT. V loses 4 bases at its end and J loses 2 bases; junction bases beyond the gene matches: 14. The CDR3 spans 18 residues, from the cysteine through the phenylalanine. Of all the DNA, just the CDR3 is kept, 54 bases in frame from base 1. This sequence originates from a girl under 18 with multiple sclerosis. The chain is assembled from TRBV6-4 and TRBJ2-3; TRBD2 fits 8 bases in the junction. The sequenced sample consisted of blood. The bases are TGTGCCAGCAGTGGCACTCCCTTCGGTAGCGGGGACACAGATACGCAGTATTTT. Its protein is CASSGTPFGSGDTDTQYF.